These T cell receptor beta chains were read from a single sample in a study of shared clonotypes between healthy human individuals. The data were produced by immunoSEQ multiplex PCR, yet TCRdb's version contains in-frame clones alone and is incomplete. This sample has 150,000 to 200,000 clones, with about 93% found just once. The sequencing sample was made of naive CD4+ T cells sorted from blood. The receptor source for this set is a woman aged 30 to 39 in good health. Each CDR3 is given with its conserved first and last residue. Fields, in order: CDR3 protein, CDR3 DNA, D gene, V gene, J gene, clone size, CDR3 length. D genes are given only for firm matches. The listing skips clone size in some rows; elsewhere it reads once, few, many or a size class.

CDR3aa: CAWSVNSLNTEAFF; CDR3nt: TGTGCCTGGAGTGTAAACAGCTTGAACACTGAAGCTTTCTTT; d_gene: NA; v_gene: TRBV30; j_gene: TRBJ1-1; abundance: NA; len: 14
CDR3aa: CASSLGGGAYEQYF; CDR3nt: TGTGCCAGCAGTTTAGGCGGAGGGGCCTACGAGCAGTACTTC; d_gene: NA; v_gene: TRBV28; j_gene: TRBJ2-7; abundance: NA; len: 14
CDR3aa: CASSYSPEDSYEQYF; CDR3nt: TGTGCCAGCAGTTACTCGCCGGAAGATTCCTACGAGCAGTACTTC; d_gene: NA; v_gene: TRBV6-5; j_gene: TRBJ2-7; abundance: NA; len: 15
CDR3aa: CAIRRGGATEAFF; CDR3nt: TGTGCCATCAGGAGGGGGGGCGCGACTGAAGCTTTCTTT; d_gene: NA; v_gene: TRBV10-3; j_gene: TRBJ1-1; abundance: once; len: 13
CDR3aa: CASSERPGQGAYEQYF; CDR3nt: TGCGCCAGCAGTGAGAGACCGGGACAGGGGGCATACGAGCAGTACTTC; d_gene: TRBD1; v_gene: TRBV10-2; j_gene: TRBJ2-7; abundance: NA; len: 16
CDR3aa: CASSQGHLAGLAGEKNTGELFF; CDR3nt: TGCGCCAGCAGCCAAGGGCATTTAGCGGGACTAGCGGGAGAGAAGAACACCGGGGAGCTGTTTTTT; d_gene: TRBD2; v_gene: TRBV4-1; j_gene: TRBJ2-2; abundance: NA; len: 22
CDR3aa: CASSSRDKNYEQYF; CDR3nt: TGTGCCAGCAGCTCCCGGGACAAAAACTACGAGCAGTACTTC; d_gene: NA; v_gene: TRBV11-3; j_gene: TRBJ2-7; abundance: once; len: 14
CDR3aa: CSARRYNEQFF; CDR3nt: TGCAGTGCTAGACGGTACAATGAGCAGTTCTTC; d_gene: NA; v_gene: TRBV20-1; j_gene: TRBJ2-1; abundance: NA; len: 11
CDR3aa: CASSLRTGGYEQYF; CDR3nt: TGTGCCAGCAGTTTGAGGACAGGGGGGTACGAGCAGTACTTC; d_gene: TRBD1; v_gene: TRBV27; j_gene: TRBJ2-7; abundance: NA; len: 14
CDR3aa: CASSAAGTSGSREQFF; CDR3nt: TGTGCCAGCAGCGCAGCCGGGACTAGCGGGAGCCGTGAGCAGTTCTTC; d_gene: TRBD2; v_gene: TRBV7-9; j_gene: TRBJ2-1; abundance: NA; len: 16
CDR3aa: CASSKDTVMPDTEAFF; CDR3nt: TGTGCCAGCAGCAAGGATACCGTCATGCCGGACACTGAAGCTTTCTTT; d_gene: NA; v_gene: TRBV2; j_gene: TRBJ1-1; abundance: NA; len: 16
CDR3aa: CAGGQGPMNTEAFF; CDR3nt: TGTGCCGGGGGACAGGGCCCAATGAACACTGAAGCTTTCTTT; d_gene: TRBD1; v_gene: TRBV7-2; j_gene: TRBJ1-1; abundance: NA; len: 14
CDR3aa: CASSRDYEQYF; CDR3nt: TGTGCCAGCTCCCGCGACTACGAGCAGTACTTC; d_gene: NA; v_gene: TRBV5-6; j_gene: TRBJ2-7; abundance: NA; len: 11
CDR3aa: CASSATPDPRPQHF; CDR3nt: TGTGCCAGCAGTGCCACCCCCGACCCCCGGCCCCAGCATTTT; d_gene: NA; v_gene: TRBV6-1; j_gene: TRBJ1-5; abundance: NA; len: 14
CDR3aa: CSVGLTKNIQYF; CDR3nt: TGCAGCGTAGGCTTGACCAAAAACATTCAGTACTTC; d_gene: NA; v_gene: TRBV29-1; j_gene: TRBJ2-4; abundance: NA; len: 12
CDR3aa: CASSQGSLGFSSYEQYF; CDR3nt: TGCGCCAGCAGCCAAGGGTCCCTGGGCTTTAGCTCCTACGAGCAGTACTTC; d_gene: NA; v_gene: TRBV4-1; j_gene: TRBJ2-7; abundance: NA; len: 17